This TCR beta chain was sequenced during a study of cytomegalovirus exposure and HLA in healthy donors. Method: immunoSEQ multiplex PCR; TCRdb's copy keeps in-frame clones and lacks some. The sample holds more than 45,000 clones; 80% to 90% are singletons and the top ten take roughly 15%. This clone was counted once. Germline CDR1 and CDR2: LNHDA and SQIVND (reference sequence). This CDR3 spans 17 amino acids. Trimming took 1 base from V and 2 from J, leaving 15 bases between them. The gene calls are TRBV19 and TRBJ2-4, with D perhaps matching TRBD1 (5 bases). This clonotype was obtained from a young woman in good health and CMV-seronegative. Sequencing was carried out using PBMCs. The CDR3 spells CASSIGGLGASKNIQYF. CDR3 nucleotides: TGTGCCAGTAGTATAGGGGGCCTCGGAGCGTCCAAAAACATTCAGTACTTC.